This passage covers 5 T cell receptor beta chains from one sample sequenced in a study of blood T cell repertoires in COVID-19. Assay: immunoSEQ multiplex PCR; the TCRdb copy retains only in-frame clones and omits some. This table has 80,000 or so clones, 70% to 85% appearing once. The sample was peripheral blood. The source is a man aged 50 to 60 with active or convalescent COVID-19.

This clone was counted once. Germline is not matched at one junction end, which may reflect a read error. The chain uses TRBV7-7 and TRBJ1-2; 7 bases agree with TRBD1. The CDR3 loop spans 18 amino acids. Germline values: CDR1 SSHAT, CDR2 FNYEAQ (reference sequence). CDR3 sequence (DNA): TGTGCTAGCAGCTTTTATCGGGACAGCTCCCGGTCCAACTATGGCTACACCTTC. Protein sequence: CASSFYRDSSRSNYGYTF.

This clone was observed once. The chain joins TRBV4-2 to TRBJ2-7, with D perhaps matching TRBD1 (6 bases). CDR3 length equals 13 residues. Germline lookup yields CDR1 LGHNA and CDR2 YNFKEQ. V gave up 3 bases and J gave up 3 bases, with 9 bases separating them. As DNA, the CDR3 is TGTGCCAGCAGCCACTCGACAGGCTACGAGCAGTACTTC. Protein sequence: CASSHSTGYEQYF.

The gene calls are TRBV7-2 and TRBJ2-1; TRBD2 matches 8 bases. V lost 2 bases to trimming and J lost 1 base; unmatched junction nucleotides: 4. Germline loops: CDR1 SGHTA, CDR2 FQGNSA. The CDR3 length is 16 residues. CDR3: CASSLIAGFSYNEQFF. The DNA for the CDR3 is TGTGCCAGCAGCTTAATAGCGGGGTTTTCCTACAATGAGCAGTTCTTC.

This sequence joins TRBV27 and TRBJ2-7; 10 bases are shared with TRBD1. The CDR3 sequence is 15 residues long. V trimming: 6 bases; J trimming: 3 bases; junction bases outside the gene matches: 8. The germline gives CDR1 MNHEY, CDR2 SMNVEV (reference sequence). Here the CDR3 reads CASSSTGGAVYEQYF. The CDR3, as DNA: TGTGCCAGCAGCTCGACAGGGGGCGCGGTCTACGAGCAGTACTTC.

V gene TRBV10-3 combines with J gene TRBJ2-1; 7 nucleotides agree with TRBD1. This CDR3 has 16 residues. Unmatched junction bases numbered 13, after V lost 5 bases and J lost 6 bases. In germline, CDR1 is ENHRY, CDR2 SYGVKD. The CDR3, as DNA: TGTGCCATCAGTCTACGAGCCGGGACAGAAGGCAATGAGCAGTTCTTC. The encoded protein is CAISLRAGTEGNEQFF.